One TCR beta chain is described in this entry. Its antigen is not identified. Germline CDR1 is SQVTM and CDR2 is ANQGSEA. The CDR3 sequence is 13 residues long. The authors ran a second PCR of about 6 to 11 cycles using a sample-barcoded 5' primer and a J-beta primer mix. Researchers report that a template-switch adaptor with 12 random nucleotides tagged each cDNA molecule. MiXCR, run by TCRdb on the 5' RACE reads, gives a single entry per CDR3 protein. The repertoire holds around 780,000 distinct CDR3 sequences, with 56% as singletons. Those donating, healthy Caucasian individuals from Russia, were aged roughly 6 to 90. The sample is drawn from a study of blood T cells in healthy people across ages. Study results and caveats: Among long-lived donors, naive CD4+ cells were more numerous and diversity higher than in aged donors. Estimates drawn from one million T cells were deemed to understate diversity.

The chain links TRBV29-1 to TRBJ2-1; 8 bases are shared with TRBD1. The end of the DNA fits TRBJ2-7 better, so the J call may be wrong. Sequencing was performed on blood. This receptor was taken from a man aged 40-50 years in good health. The CDR3 DNA reads TGCAGCACCGCGACAGGGGCAGGAAATGAGCAGTACTTC. Translating gives CSTATGAGNEQYF.